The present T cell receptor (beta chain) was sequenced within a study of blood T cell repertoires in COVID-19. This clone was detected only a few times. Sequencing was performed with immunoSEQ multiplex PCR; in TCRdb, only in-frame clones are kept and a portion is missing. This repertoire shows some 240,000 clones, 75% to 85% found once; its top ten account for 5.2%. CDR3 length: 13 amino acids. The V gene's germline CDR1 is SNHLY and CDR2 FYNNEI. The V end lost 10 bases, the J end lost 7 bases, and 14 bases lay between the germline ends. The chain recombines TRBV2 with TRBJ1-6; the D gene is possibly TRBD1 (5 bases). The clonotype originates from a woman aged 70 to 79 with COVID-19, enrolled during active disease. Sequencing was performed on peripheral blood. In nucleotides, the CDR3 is TGTGCCACCAAACAGGCGGCCAATTCACCCCTCCACTTT. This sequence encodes CATKQAANSPLHF.